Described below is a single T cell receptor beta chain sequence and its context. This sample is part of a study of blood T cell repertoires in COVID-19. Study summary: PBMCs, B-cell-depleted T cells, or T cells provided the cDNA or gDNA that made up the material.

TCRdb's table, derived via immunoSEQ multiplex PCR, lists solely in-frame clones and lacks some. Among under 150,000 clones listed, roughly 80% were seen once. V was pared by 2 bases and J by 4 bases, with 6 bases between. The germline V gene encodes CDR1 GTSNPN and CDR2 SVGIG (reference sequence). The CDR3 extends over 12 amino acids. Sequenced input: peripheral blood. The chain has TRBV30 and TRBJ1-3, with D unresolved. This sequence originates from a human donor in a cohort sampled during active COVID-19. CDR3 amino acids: CAWSPTGNTIYF. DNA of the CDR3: TGTGCCTGGAGTCCAACAGGAAACACCATATATTTT.